The 5 T cell receptor beta chains listed next were all sequenced from one sample in a study of blood T cell repertoires in COVID-19. Some clones are missing from TCRdb's copy, which holds only in-frame ones; the method was immunoSEQ multiplex PCR. The sample yields 150,000 to 200,000 clones, roughly nine tenths seen once. Sequencing was performed on peripheral blood. The source of these receptors is a woman over 75 in a cohort sampled during active or convalescent COVID-19.

The V and J genes are TRBV2 and TRBJ1-1; D is ambiguous. This CDR3 spans 14 amino acids. CDR1 SNHLY and CDR2 FYNNEI come from the germline V gene. V was pared by 8 bases and J by 6 bases, with 19 bases between. The CDR3 bases are TGTGCCAGCGGAACGGCCCTGGAGGTTGCTGAAGCTTTCTTT. It translates to CASGTALEVAEAFF.

CDR3 in DNA: TGTGCCAGCAGCTGGACAGGGAAAAACACCGGGGAGCTGTTTTTT. It encodes CASSWTGKNTGELFF. The J gene is TRBJ2-2, the V gene TRBV11-2, with 8 bases aligning to TRBD1. Germline V gene data show CDR1 as SGHAT and CDR2 as FQNNGV. Losses at the gene ends were 4 bases for V and 2 bases for J; bases not matched to a gene: 3. There are 15 residues in the CDR3.

V usage is TRBV5-1 and J usage is TRBJ2-1, with 13 bases that match TRBD2. Trimming removed 0 bases from V and 10 bases from J; junction bases left unmatched: 1. The germline gives CDR1 SGHRS, CDR2 YFSETQ. There are 14 residues in the CDR3. CDR3 loop: CASSLVGLAGEQFF. CDR3 nucleotides: TGCGCCAGCAGCTTGGTGGGACTAGCGGGAGAGCAGTTCTTC. Variable domain in full (rest from reference TRBV5-1 and TRBJ2-1): KAGVTQTPRYLIKTRGQQVTLSCSPISGHRSVSWYQQTPGQGLQFLFEYFSETQRNKGNFPGRFSGRQFSNSRSEMNVSTLELGDSALYLCASSLVGLAGEQFFGPGTRLTVL.

The chain couples TRBV5-1 to TRBJ1-5; 9 bases are shared with TRBD1. The CDR3 extends over 16 amino acids. Trimming cost V 0 bases and J 4 bases; bases outside gene matches: 5. Germline CDR1 SGHRS, CDR2 YFSETQ. The CDR3 DNA follows: TGCGCCAGCAGCTTGGGAACAGGGGGCTCGAATCAGCCCCAGCATTTT. Residues: CASSLGTGGSNQPQHF.

CDR3: CASSQERGPWEQFF. DNA of the CDR3: TGCGCCAGCAGCCAGGAGCGGGGGCCATGGGAGCAGTTCTTC. The V call is TRBV5-1, the J call TRBJ2-1; TRBD2 matches 8 bases. CDR1 is SGHRS and CDR2 is YFSETQ in the germline V gene. The CDR3 is 14 amino acids. Trimming took 4 bases from V and 10 from J; bases not matched to a gene: 10.